The text below deals with one T cell receptor (beta chain). Its specificity is unknown. The record originates from a study of T-cell reconstitution after alpha-beta-depleted transplantation in children. Germline CDR1 reads LNHDA; CDR2 reads SQIVND (reference sequence). The V gene lost 9 bases and the J gene lost 6 bases, with 21 bases spanning the gap. There are 15 residues in the CDR3. As it was prepared, the TCRbeta library received unique molecular identifiers. TCRdb processed the PCR reads anew with MiXCR; each CDR3 protein has one entry. The sample consists of hundreds of thousands of distinct CDR3 sequences, about 16% of them appearing once. Study-wide results and limits: Several hundred graft clones that had expanded were reportedly the source of alpha-beta T cells about two months after transplant.

The sequence was obtained from a boy under two years old who had a stem cell transplant for Wiskott-Aldrich syndrome, so the T cells may come from the graft donor. The sample consisted of PBMCs, mostly from graft donor cells, taken 360 days after TCRalphabeta/CD19-depleted stem cell transplant. This sequence joins TRBV19 and TRBJ1-5, with D possibly being TRBD1 (5 bases). The CDR3 nucleotides are TGTGCCAGCTCCATTGGGTTGAGGGGCGTTCAGCCCCAGCATTTT. Protein product: CASSIGLRGVQPQHF.